One and the same sample provided the 32 T cell receptor beta chains below, sequenced in a study of shared clonotypes between healthy human individuals. Some clones are missing from TCRdb's copy, which holds only in-frame ones; the method was immunoSEQ multiplex PCR. The sample yields about 2.3 million clones, roughly 90% seen once. The sample comprised naive CD4+ T cells from PBMCs. Subset here: CD45RA+ positively selected. These TCRs come from a man aged 18-30 years in good health. Some clones in this sample may be carry-over from other donors' samples.

The chain uses TRBV29-1 and TRBJ2-2; weak D call: TRBD1 (5 bases). Germline CDR1 is SQVTM and CDR2 is ANQGSEA. Trimming left V 4 bases short and J 5 bases short, with 11 bases between. The CDR3 totals 13 residues. CDR3 loop: CSVARVMTGELFF. The CDR3 DNA reads TGCAGCGTTGCCAGGGTGATGACCGGGGAGCTGTTTTTT.

The J gene is TRBJ2-1, the V gene TRBV7-9, with 8 bases aligning to TRBD2. The V gene end was trimmed by 7 bases and the J gene end by 4 bases; junction bases not matched to a gene: 9. Germline lookup yields CDR1 SEHNR and CDR2 FQNEAQ (reference sequence). The CDR3 is 15 amino acids. The CDR3 nucleotides are TGTGCCAGCATCCTCGGCGGGGGGCGATACAATGAGCAGTTCTTC. Encoded protein: CASILGGGRYNEQFF.

The chain uses TRBV5-6 and TRBJ2-5, with 11 positions matching TRBD1. The CDR3 consists of 13 residues. Germline V CDR1 and CDR2: SGHDT, YYEEEE. V gave up 5 bases and J gave up 4 bases; unmatched junction bases: 1. CDR3: CASRDRGRETQYF. CDR3 DNA: TGTGCCAGCAGGGACAGGGGGCGAGAGACCCAGTACTTC.

The chain uses TRBV28 and TRBJ2-7, with 11 nucleotides matching TRBD2. The CDR3 extends over 15 amino acids. Trimming removed 3 bases from V and 6 bases from J; junction bases left unmatched: 7. The V gene's germline CDR1 is MDHEN and CDR2 SYDVKM. CDR3 in amino acids: CASSFTSGRRAEQYF. In DNA, the CDR3 is TGTGCCAGCAGTTTCACTAGCGGGAGAAGGGCCGAGCAGTACTTC.

This chain joins TRBV5-4 and TRBJ1-3; D not resolved. V lost 5 bases, J lost 4 bases, and 16 bases lay in between. CDR3 length: 15 residues. CDR1 is SGHNT and CDR2 is YYREEE in the germline V gene (reference sequence). As DNA, the CDR3 is TGTGCCAGCAGTTACCAACCGGCGGGCGGAAACACCATATATTTT. It translates to CASSYQPAGGNTIYF.

As regards this clone: Distinct nucleotide sequences in the sample also encode this CDR3. This chain uses TRBV5-1 with TRBJ1-4; 11 nucleotides line up with TRBD1. Germline CDR1 reads SGHRS; CDR2 reads YFSETQ. V shed 4 bases, J shed 5 bases, and the junction held 4 bases outside the gene matches. CDR3 length equals 15 residues. The CDR3 spells CASSLGTGGNEKLFF. The CDR3 DNA is TGCGCCAGCAGCCTAGGGACAGGGGGGAATGAAAAACTGTTTTTT.

The rearrangement joins TRBV5-6 to TRBJ2-5; a possible D gene is TRBD1 (5 bases). CDR3 length equals 14 residues. Germline CDR1 SGHDT, CDR2 YYEEEE. The V gene lost 0 bases and the J gene lost 4 bases, with 10 bases spanning the gap. In DNA form, the CDR3 reads TGTGCCAGCAGCTTGGCAGGGTTGGGAGAGACCCAGTACTTC. Its translation is CASSLAGLGETQYF.

The V gene is TRBV28, the J gene TRBJ1-4, with D tentatively TRBD1 (5 bases). Trimming took 2 bases from V and 8 from J, leaving 9 bases between them. The germline gives CDR1 MDHEN, CDR2 SYDVKM. CDR3 length: 13 amino acids. The CDR3 sequence: CASSLDGTEKLFF. DNA for the CDR3: TGTGCCAGCAGTTTAGATGGGACCGAAAAACTGTTTTTT.

This chain uses TRBV7-8 with TRBJ2-1; tentative D call: TRBD1 (5 bases). In germline, CDR1 is SGHVS, CDR2 FQNEAQ. CDR3 length equals 13 residues. Trimming shortened V by 3 bases and J by 10 bases, and 13 bases separated the two germline ends. The CDR3 protein is CASSLNAHREQFF. In DNA form, the CDR3 reads TGTGCCAGCAGCTTGAACGCGCACAGGGAGCAGTTCTTC.

V usage is TRBV7-9 and J usage is TRBJ2-7, with 16 positions matching TRBD2. J gave up 0 bases and V 5 bases, and 7 bases lay outside the gene matches. This CDR3 has 18 residues. CDR1 is SEHNR and CDR2 is FQNEAQ in the germline V gene (reference sequence). In DNA form, the CDR3 reads TGTGCCAGCAGCCCGGGACTAGCGGGAGGGCTCCTCTCCTACGAGCAGTACTTC. Its translation is CASSPGLAGGLLSYEQYF.

The table lists this clone with a count of one. V usage is TRBV14 and J usage is TRBJ2-3, with TRBD1 identical over 7 bases. The V gene end was trimmed by 5 bases and the J gene end by 7 bases; junction bases not matched to a gene: 9. The CDR3 totals 14 residues. CDR1 is SGHDN and CDR2 is FVKESK in the germline V gene. The CDR3 DNA sequence: TGTGCCAGCAGCTATGGGACAGCGGAGAATACGCAGTATTTT. Residues: CASSYGTAENTQYF. Using reference TRBV14 and TRBJ2-3 for the parts outside the CDR3, the full variable domain is EAGVTQFPSHSVIEKGQTVTLRCDPISGHDNLYWYRRVMGKEIKFLLHFVKESKQDESGMPNNRFLAERTGGTYSTLKVQPAELEDSGVYFCASSYGTAENTQYFGPGTRLTVL.

The chain recombines TRBV6-6 with TRBJ2-7; 13 bases line up with TRBD2. The junction had 8 bases not matched to a gene; V was cut back by 7 bases and J by 8 bases. The length of the CDR3 is 14 residues. Germline CDR1 reads MNHNY; CDR2 reads SVGAGI (reference sequence). The CDR3 coding sequence is TGTGCCAGCACCGGACTAGCGGGAGATACTAAGCAGTACTTC. Translated: CASTGLAGDTKQYF.

This clone was counted a single time. The chain is built from TRBV6-6 and TRBJ2-3, with D unresolved. The CDR3 has 14 residues. Germline loops: CDR1 MNHNY, CDR2 SVGAGI (reference sequence). The V end lost 2 bases, the J end lost 1 base, and 7 bases lay between the germline ends. This CDR3 reads CASSYPSGTDTQYF. CDR3 DNA: TGTGCCAGCAGTTACCCTAGTGGCACAGATACGCAGTATTTT.

As for this clone: Other nucleotide sequences from this sample produce the same CDR3. The chain couples TRBV6-1 to TRBJ1-1, with TRBD1 matching over 7 bases. The CDR3 contains 14 residues. CDR1 is MNHNS, CDR2 SASEGT, per germline. The V segment lost 6 bases and the J segment 4 bases; nucleotides outside the gene matches: 8. The CDR3 nucleotides read TGTGCCAGCAGGACCCAGGGGGATGCCACTGAAGCTTTCTTT. Translation: CASRTQGDATEAFF.

This clone was detected only a few times. In the same sample, other DNA sequences code for this CDR3. The chain employs TRBV7-9 and TRBJ2-7; the D is unclear. V shed 2 bases and J shed 2 bases, with 4 bases lying between them. This CDR3 spans 12 amino acids. Germline V lookup: CDR1 SEHNR, CDR2 FQNEAQ (reference sequence). The CDR3 DNA follows: TGTGCCAGCAGCTTAAGTGCCTACGAGCAGTACTTC. Protein: CASSLSAYEQYF.

V and J are TRBV7-2 and TRBJ1-3; the match to TRBD1 covers 7 bases. After removal of 5 bases from V and 0 bases from J, the junction contained 7 bases not matched to a gene. The CDR3 extends over 16 amino acids. Germline CDR1 reads SGHTA; CDR2 reads FQGNSA. The CDR3, as DNA: TGTGCCAGCAGCCCGAGGACAGGCCTCTCTGGAAACACCATATATTTT. This encodes CASSPRTGLSGNTIYF. Full variable domain (missing parts from reference TRBV7-2 and TRBJ1-3): GAGVSQSPSNKVTEKGKDVELRCDPISGHTALYWYRQSLGQGLEFLIYFQGNSAPDKSGLPSDRFSAERTGGSVSTLTIQRTQQEDSAVYLCASSPRTGLSGNTIYFGEGSWLTVV.

The chain links TRBV15 to TRBJ1-4, with 11 bases identical to TRBD1. Germline-derived CDR1 and CDR2 are LNHNV and YYDKDF (reference sequence). The CDR3 consists of 18 residues. Germline trimming cut 0 bases from V and 7 bases from J; bases unmatched to any gene: 10. CDR3 sequence reads: CATSRDRSVGQGGEKLFF. Here the CDR3 DNA reads TGTGCCACCAGCAGAGATCGGAGCGTGGGACAGGGGGGTGAAAAACTGTTTTTT.

The chain recombines TRBV6-5 with TRBJ1-2; 10 nucleotides line up with TRBD1. CDR1 and CDR2 (germline): MNHEY, SVGAGI. The CDR3 sequence is 14 residues long. The J segment lost 4 bases and the V segment lost 4 bases, leaving 3 bases of the junction unmatched. In DNA form, the CDR3 reads TGTGCCAGCAGTTTGACAGGGGGCAGCTATGGCTACACCTTC. Translating gives CASSLTGGSYGYTF.

V gene TRBV7-9 combines with J gene TRBJ2-7; 10 bases are shared with TRBD1. CDR1 is SEHNR, CDR2 FQNEAQ, per germline (reference sequence). CDR3 length: 14 amino acids. V gave up 6 bases and J gave up 2 bases; unmatched junction bases: 4. The CDR3 loop is CASSTTGGPYEQYF. For the CDR3, the DNA is TGTGCCAGCAGTACGACAGGGGGCCCCTACGAGCAGTACTTC.

The J gene is TRBJ2-5, the V gene TRBV7-7, with 10 bases aligning to TRBD1. Germline CDR1 is SSHAT and CDR2 is FNYEAQ (reference sequence). The J segment lost 4 bases and the V segment lost 6 bases, leaving 8 bases of the junction unmatched. This CDR3 is built from 15 residues. DNA for the CDR3: TGTGCCAGCAGTCCCGGGACAGGGGCGAGAGAGACCCAGTACTTC. It translates to CASSPGTGARETQYF.

A word on this clone: Other nucleotide sequences in the sample specify the same CDR3. This sequence joins TRBV28 and TRBJ2-3, with D perhaps TRBD1 or TRBD2 (6 bases each). The length of the CDR3 is 14 residues. The V end lost 3 bases, the J end lost 3 bases, and 10 bases lay between the germline ends. The germline gives CDR1 MDHEN, CDR2 SYDVKM. The CDR3 loop reads CASSFGGRTDTQYF. The CDR3 region has the DNA TGTGCCAGCAGTTTTGGGGGGCGGACAGATACGCAGTATTTT.

This clone was seen a single time. The chain joins TRBV10-1 to TRBJ1-1, with a tentative D call TRBD1 (5 bases). The germline V gene encodes CDR1 WNHNN and CDR2 SYGVQD (reference sequence). V lost 0 bases and J lost 1, with 12 bases in between. This CDR3 is built from 16 residues. In DNA, the CDR3 is TGCGCCAGCAGTGAGTCTCGCCGGGGACCGAACACTGAAGCTTTCTTT. Its translation: CASSESRRGPNTEAFF.

The chain uses TRBV18 and TRBJ1-5, with D possibly matching TRBD1 (5 bases). The ends were cut back, 2 bases at V and 6 bases at J, with 14 bases in the middle. Germline V gives CDR1 KGHSH, CDR2 LQKENI. CDR3 size: 15 residues. The CDR3 is CASSPDRSEGQPQHF. The CDR3 DNA reads TGTGCCAGCTCACCAGACAGATCGGAGGGTCAGCCCCAGCATTTT.

This chain joins TRBV6-1 and TRBJ2-5; TRBD1 might be the D (5 bases). The V and J ends lost 2 bases and 2 bases respectively, with 9 bases between them. CDR3 size: 14 residues. The germline gives CDR1 MNHNS, CDR2 SASEGT. The CDR3 DNA follows: TGTGCCAGCAGTGAAACCAGGGCACAAGAGACCCAGTACTTC. Its translation is CASSETRAQETQYF.

This CDR3 is CASSLVVWGGEQYF. The CDR3 nucleotides read TGTGCCAGCAGCTTAGTCGTCTGGGGGGGCGAGCAGTACTTC. This sequence joins TRBV7-2 and TRBJ2-7, with 7 positions matching TRBD2. CDR3 size: 14 residues. V shed 1 base, J shed 6 bases, and the junction held 6 bases outside the gene matches. Germline assignment: CDR1 SGHTA and CDR2 FQGNSA.

This chain connects TRBV28 to TRBJ1-6; TRBD1 matches 8 bases. Germline lookup yields CDR1 MDHEN and CDR2 SYDVKM. The CDR3 has 13 residues. The V and J ends lost 6 bases and 10 bases, in that order; junction bases with no gene match: 5. The CDR3 spells CASRTGVWSPLHF. Here the CDR3 DNA reads TGTGCCAGCAGGACAGGGGTTTGGTCACCCCTCCACTTT.

The chain combines TRBV12-5 with TRBJ1-1; 8 bases map to TRBD1. V trimming: 5 bases; J trimming: 3 bases; junction bases outside the gene matches: 2. The CDR3 totals 13 residues. Germline V gives CDR1 LGHNT, CDR2 FRNRAP. CDR3 amino acids: CASGMDRDTEAFF. For the CDR3, the DNA is TGTGCTAGTGGTATGGACAGGGACACTGAAGCTTTCTTT.

The CDR3 DNA follows: TGTGCCACCAGCGGAGGGGGTGGGGCCTATAATGAAAAACTGTTTTTT. It yields the protein CATSGGGGAYNEKLFF. This rearrangement joins TRBV15 to TRBJ1-4; D might be TRBD1 (6 bases). CDR1 is LNHNV and CDR2 is YYDKDF in the germline V gene (reference sequence). The CDR3 is 16 amino acids. The V and J ends lost 5 bases and 4 bases respectively, with 17 bases between them.

This chain uses TRBV5-1 with TRBJ2-5, with D maybe TRBD1 (7 bases). Germline V gene sequence: CDR1 SGHRS, CDR2 YFSETQ. V shed 5 bases and J shed 5 bases, with 22 bases lying between them. The CDR3 length is 16 residues. CDR3 sequence (DNA): TGCGCCAGCAGTACCGGGGCCAGGGGGGTCATTGAGACCCAGTACTTC. Its protein product is CASSTGARGVIETQYF.

V is TRBV27 and J is TRBJ2-7; 10 nucleotides align to TRBD1. Germline-derived CDR1 and CDR2 are MNHEY and SMNVEV (reference sequence). This CDR3 has 13 residues. V dropped 7 bases and J dropped 4; count of bases not matched to a gene: 4. CDR3 region: CASKRQGAYEQYF. In DNA, the CDR3 is TGTGCCAGCAAGAGACAGGGGGCGTACGAGCAGTACTTC.

The chain has TRBV25-1 and TRBJ1-4; D possibly corresponds to TRBD1 (5 bases). The CDR3 runs to 15 residues. The germline CDR1 and CDR2 sequences are MGHDK and SYGVNS. V was clipped by 0 bases and J by 8 bases, with 13 bases between them. In nucleotides, the CDR3 is TGTGCCAGCAGTGAATATCAGGGCGATGTGGAAAAACTGTTTTTT. This codes for CASSEYQGDVEKLFF.

This chain joins TRBV5-4 and TRBJ1-3; D is perhaps TRBD1 (6 bases). CDR1 is SGHNT, CDR2 YYREEE, per germline (reference sequence). The CDR3 sequence is 14 residues long. The V end was cut by 3 bases, the J end by 4 bases, with 11 bases between. For the CDR3, the DNA is TGTGCCAGCAGCTCCCGGGACAACGGAAACACCATATATTTT. It codes for CASSSRDNGNTIYF.